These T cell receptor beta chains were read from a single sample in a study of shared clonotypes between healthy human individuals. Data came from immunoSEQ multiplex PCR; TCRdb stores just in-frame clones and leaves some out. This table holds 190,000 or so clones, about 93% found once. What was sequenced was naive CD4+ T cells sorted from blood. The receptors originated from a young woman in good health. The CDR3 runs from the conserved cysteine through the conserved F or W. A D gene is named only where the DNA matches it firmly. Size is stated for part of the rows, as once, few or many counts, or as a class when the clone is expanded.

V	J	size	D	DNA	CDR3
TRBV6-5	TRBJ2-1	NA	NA	TGTGCCAGCAGTTACTCGGGAAGCTCCTACAATGAGCAGTTCTTC	CASSYSGSSYNEQFF
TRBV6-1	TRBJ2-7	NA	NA	TGTGCCAGCAGTGACCCGCTAGGGCTCCACGAGCAGTACTTC	CASSDPLGLHEQYF
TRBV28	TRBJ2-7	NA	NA	TGTGCCAGCACTGAGGGGACGCGCGAGCAGTACTTC	CASTEGTREQYF
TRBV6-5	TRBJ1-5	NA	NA	TGTGCCAGCAGTTACTCGAATCTATTGGGTCAGCCCCAGCATTTT	CASSYSNLLGQPQHF
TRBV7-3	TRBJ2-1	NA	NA	TGTGCCAGCAGCTCACAGGGAGATCGGGATGAGCAGTTCTTC	CASSSQGDRDEQFF
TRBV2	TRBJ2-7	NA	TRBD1	TGTGCCAGCAGTGTTCTCGGGACAGGGGTAGACGAGCAGTACTTC	CASSVLGTGVDEQYF
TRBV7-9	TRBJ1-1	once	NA	TGTGCCAGCAGCTTACTTGGCGGCGACACTGAAGCTTTCTTT	CASSLLGGDTEAFF
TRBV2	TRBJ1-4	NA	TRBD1	TGTGCCAGCACTCCTGTACAGGGGCTCGGTGCAACTAATGAAAAACTGTTTTTT	CASTPVQGLGATNEKLFF
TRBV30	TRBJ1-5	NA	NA	TGTGCCTGGGGGTATGGCAATCAGCCCCAGCATTTT	CAWGYGNQPQHF
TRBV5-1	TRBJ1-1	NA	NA	TGCGCCAGCAGCTCAGGGAAATTGAACACTGAAGCTTTCTTT	CASSSGKLNTEAFF
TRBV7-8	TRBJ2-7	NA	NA	TGTGCCAGCAGCTTAGCGTGGGGGCCAATCTACGAGCAGTACTTC	CASSLAWGPIYEQYF
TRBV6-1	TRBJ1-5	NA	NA	TGTGCCAGCAGTGAAGGTGGTCAGCCCCAGCATTTT	CASSEGGQPQHF
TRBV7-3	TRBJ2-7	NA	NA	TGTGCCAGCAGCTTAGCCCACGAGCAGTACTTC	CASSLAHEQYF
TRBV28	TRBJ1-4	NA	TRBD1	TGTGCCAGCAGTTTAGGGACAGGGGGCAATGAAAAACTGTTTTTT	CASSLGTGGNEKLFF
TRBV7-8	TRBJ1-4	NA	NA	TGTGCCAGCAGCTTAGACGGCCTTCCGAATGAAAAACTGTTTTTT	CASSLDGLPNEKLFF
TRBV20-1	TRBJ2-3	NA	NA	TGCAGTGCCTCCCTAGGGGATACGCAGTATTTT	CSASLGDTQYF
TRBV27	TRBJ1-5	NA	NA	TGTGCCAGCAAATCCGGGAGGGGCCCGCGTATTCAGCCCCAGCATTTT	CASKSGRGPRIQPQHF
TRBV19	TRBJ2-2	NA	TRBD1	TGTGCCAGTAACGGGCCGGGACAGATGAACACCGGGGAGCTGTTTTTT	CASNGPGQMNTGELFF
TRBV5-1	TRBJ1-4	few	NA	TGCGCCAGCAGAAAAGGGGATAATGAAAAACTGTTTTTT	CASRKGDNEKLFF
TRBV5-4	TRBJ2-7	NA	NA	TGTGCCAGCAGCGTCCGGGACTACGAGCAGTACTTC	CASSVRDYEQYF
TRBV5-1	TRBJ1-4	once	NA	TGCGCCAGCAGCTTTACGGACCTCAATGAAAAACTGTTTTTT	CASSFTDLNEKLFF
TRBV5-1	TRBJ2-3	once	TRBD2	TGCGCCAGCAGCGACCACCCTTGGCGGGAGCTGAGAGATACGCAGTATTTT	CASSDHPWRELRDTQYF
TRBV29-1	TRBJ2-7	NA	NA	TGCAGCGTTGATGCTCCCCCCTCCTACGAGCAGTACTTC	CSVDAPPSYEQYF
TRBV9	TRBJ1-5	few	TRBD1	TGTGCCAGCAGCGTAGCACAGGGGGATCAGCCCCAGCATTTT	CASSVAQGDQPQHF
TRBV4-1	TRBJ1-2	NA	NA	TGCGCCAGCAGTTCCTTGACCGAACACTACTATGGCTACACCTTC	CASSSLTEHYYGYTF
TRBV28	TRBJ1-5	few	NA	TGTGCCAGCAGTGGCGGCAATCAGCCCCAGCATTTT	CASSGGNQPQHF
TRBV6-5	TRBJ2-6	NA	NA	TGTGCCAGCAGTTACGATGGGGTAACTGGGGCCAACGTCCTGACTTTC	CASSYDGVTGANVLTF
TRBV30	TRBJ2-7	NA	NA	TGTGCCTGGAGTGTACTGGGGCCCCGAGTCCACGAGCAGTACTTC	CAWSVLGPRVHEQYF
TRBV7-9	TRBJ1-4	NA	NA	TGTGCCAGCAGCTTAGTATTCGGGCCTACGGAAAAACTGTTTTTT	CASSLVFGPTEKLFF
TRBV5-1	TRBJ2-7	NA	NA	TGCGCCAGCAGCTACGTCGCCTCCTACGAGCAGTACTTC	CASSYVASYEQYF
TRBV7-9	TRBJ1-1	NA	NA	TGTGCCAGCAGCTTGGATTCGAAGGGAACTGAAGCTTTCTTT	CASSLDSKGTEAFF
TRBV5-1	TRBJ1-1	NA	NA	TGCGCCAGCAGCTTTAGGACGAACACTGAAGCTTTCTTT	CASSFRTNTEAFF
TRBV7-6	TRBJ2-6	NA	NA	TGTGCCAGCAGCTCCCGGACGGAATCTGGGGCCAACGTCCTGACTTTC	CASSSRTESGANVLTF
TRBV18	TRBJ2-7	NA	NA	TGTGCCAGCTCACCGGCCGGGAACGTATACGAGCAGTACTTC	CASSPAGNVYEQYF
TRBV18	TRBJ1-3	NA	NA	TGTGCCAGCTCCTCCACGTGGGAAAACTCTGGAAACACCATATATTTT	CASSSTWENSGNTIYF
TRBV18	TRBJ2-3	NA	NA	TGTGCCAGCTCACCCGAGGTGGGTGGTACGCAGTATTTT	CASSPEVGGTQYF
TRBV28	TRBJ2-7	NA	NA	TGTGCCAGCAGACCCCGGGGGAGGTCCTACGAGCAGTACTTC	CASRPRGRSYEQYF
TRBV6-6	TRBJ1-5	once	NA	TGTGCCAGCAGTTACTCGAGGGGGAGCAATCAGCCCCAGCATTTT	CASSYSRGSNQPQHF
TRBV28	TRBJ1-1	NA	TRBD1	TGTGCCAGCAGTTCAGGGATAGGGGACAGGGAGGGCACTGAAGCTTTCTTT	CASSSGIGDREGTEAFF
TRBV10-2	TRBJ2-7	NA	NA	TGCGCCAGCAGTGAACCGAACAGGGACGAGCAGTACTTC	CASSEPNRDEQYF
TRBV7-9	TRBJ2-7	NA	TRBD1	TGTGCCAGCAGCGCAGGGACAGGCCCGACGGACGAGCAGTACTTC	CASSAGTGPTDEQYF
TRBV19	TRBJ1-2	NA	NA	TGTGCCAGTAGTACTGACCAGACAAGAAACTATGGCTACACCTTC	CASSTDQTRNYGYTF
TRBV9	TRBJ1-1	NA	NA	TGTGCCAGCAGCGCCTCATCTGAAGCTTTCTTT	CASSASSEAFF
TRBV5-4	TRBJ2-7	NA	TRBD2	TGTGCCAGCAGCTCCTCCGGGACTAGCGGATACGAGCAGTACTTC	CASSSSGTSGYEQYF
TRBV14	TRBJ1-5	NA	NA	TGTGCCAGCAGCCAAGGGGCCGCCGGTGGGGCCCAGCATTTT	CASSQGAAGGAQHF
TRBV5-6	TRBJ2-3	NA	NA	TGTGCCAGCAGCCGACTGGACACATCTAGCACAGATACGCAGTATTTT	CASSRLDTSSTDTQYF
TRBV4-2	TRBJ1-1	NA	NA	TGTGCCAGCGCGACCCCAACAGGCGAAACTGAAGCTTTCTTT	CASATPTGETEAFF
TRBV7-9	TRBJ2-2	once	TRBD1	TGTGCCAGCAGCCCTGACAGGGCCCCCGTCACCGGGGAGCTGTTTTTT	CASSPDRAPVTGELFF
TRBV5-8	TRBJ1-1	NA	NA	TGTGCCAGCAGCTTGATGGGGCAGGGGACTGAAGCTTTCTTT	CASSLMGQGTEAFF
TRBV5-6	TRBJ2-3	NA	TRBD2	TGTGCCAGCAGCTGGGAGGGACTAGCGGTACTTGATACGCAGTATTTT	CASSWEGLAVLDTQYF
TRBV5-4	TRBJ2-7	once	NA	TGTGCCAGCAGCTTGCAGGACGCAAGCTCCTACGAGCAGTACTTC	CASSLQDASSYEQYF
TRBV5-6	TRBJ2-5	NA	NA	TGTGCCAGCAGCTTCCGGGACTTCCAAGAGACCCAGTACTTC	CASSFRDFQETQYF
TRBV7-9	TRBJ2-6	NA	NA	TGTGCCAGCAGCTTGAATGGGTGGGCCAACGTCCTGACTTTC	CASSLNGWANVLTF
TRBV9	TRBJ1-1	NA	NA	TGTGCCAGCAGCGTAATCTCGAGCACTGAAGCTTTCTTT	CASSVISSTEAFF
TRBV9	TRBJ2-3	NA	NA	TGTGCCAGCAGCGTAATTTCTGGGAACACAGATACGCAGTATTTT	CASSVISGNTDTQYF
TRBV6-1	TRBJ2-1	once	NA	TGTGCCAGCAGCATGGTCAGCTTTCTGTACAATGAGCAGTTCTTC	CASSMVSFLYNEQFF
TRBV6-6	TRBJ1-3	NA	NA	TGTGCCAGCAGCGACATGGGTTACACCATATATTTT	CASSDMGYTIYF
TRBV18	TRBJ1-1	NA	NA	TGTGCCAGCTCACCACAGGAGGACAGAGAAGCTTTCTTT	CASSPQEDREAFF
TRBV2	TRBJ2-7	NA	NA	TGTGCCACCACCTTAAAGCCCTTTAGCGGGACAGGGAAATACGAGCAGTACTTC	CATTLKPFSGTGKYEQYF